The sequence of this T cell receptor beta chain was determined in a study of cytomegalovirus exposure and HLA in healthy donors. Turning to the study itself: Inside one of the first data releases sat 85 million or so unique TCRs taken from HLA-typed donors.

Germline CDR1 is MGHRA and CDR2 is YSYEKL. The CDR3 is made up of 14 amino acids. Trimming took off 0 bases at V and 2 bases at J, with 6 bases between the two ends. Despite likely unrecorded immune exposures, the donors were nominally healthy at the time of sampling. The PCR had 60 Vbeta and 13 Jbeta primers. Using immunoSEQ multiplex PCR, the repertoire was profiled, and TCRdb retains in-frame clones only, with some absent. The repertoire holds a few hundred thousand clones, with 75% to 85% as singletons. This clone has more than one count but fewer than ten. This receptor was identified in a girl aged 2 to 10 in good health and CMV-seronegative. Sequenced sample: PBMCs. V usage is TRBV4-1 and J usage is TRBJ2-3, with D unclear. The CDR3 DNA reads TGCGCCAGCAGCCAAGACACTGACACAGATACGCAGTATTTT. Translating gives CASSQDTDTDTQYF.